Included here is one T cell receptor (beta chain) sequence, with context. Germline V gene lookup returns CDR1 LGHDT and CDR2 YNNKEL (reference sequence). The CDR3 is made up of 13 amino acids. V was cut by 0 bases and J by 7 bases, with 4 bases left in between. Methods used by the authors: CDR3 was compared across clinicopathological groups, and the resulting differences were used to build a distant-metastasis classifier for papillary thyroid cancer. With MiXCR, TCRdb called clones anew from the PCR reads. Clone size and V and J calls follow TCRdb, not the original study. The sample lists approximately 30,000 clones, roughly 15% seen once, with nearly 3.5% in the top ten. This sample is drawn from a study of metastatic and nonmetastatic thyroid tumors. Study as a whole: It was across blood and tumor or nodule tissue from malignant and benign thyroid patients that repertoires were compared.

No patient had received any treatment before thyroid surgery. The chain employs TRBV3-1 and TRBJ1-6; D gene unclear. The sequencing sample was made of blood. The TCR originated in a female donor with papillary thyroid cancer or a benign thyroid nodule (not recorded which). Some clones in this sample may be carry-over from other donors' samples. CDR3 region: CASSQELNSPLHF. The CDR3 region has the DNA TGTGCCAGCAGCCAAGAGTTGAATTCACCCCTCCACTTT. The full variable domain, completed using reference TRBV3-1 and TRBJ1-6, is DTAVSQTPKYLVTQMGNDKSIKCEQNLGHDTMYWYKQDSKKFLKIMFSYNNKELIINETVPNRFSPKSPDKAHLNLHINSLELGDSAVYFCASSQELNSPLHFGNGTRLTVT.